A selection of T cell receptor beta chains follows, all from one sample in a study of cytomegalovirus exposure and HLA in healthy donors. Produced via immunoSEQ multiplex PCR; TCRdb's table is partial and in-frame only. The data hold 150,000 to 200,000 clones, with about 9.4% observed a single time. Sequenced sample: PBMCs. These receptors were obtained from a woman between 25 and 40 years old in good health and CMV-seropositive. The CDR3 runs from the conserved cysteine through the conserved F or W. A D gene is named only where the DNA matches it firmly. For some rows the clone size is stated as once, few or many, or as a class when expanded; others skip it.

v_call	j_call	clone_size	d_call	cdr3_nt	cdr3_aa
TRBV7-9	TRBJ2-2	few	-	TGTGCCGTCAAAGGGGCCGGGGAGCTGTTTTTT	CAVKGAGELFF
TRBV5-1	TRBJ2-1	-	TRBD1	TGCGCCAGCAGCTTGGCGGGACAGGGTGGCAATGAGCAGTTCTTC	CASSLAGQGGNEQFF
TRBV5-5	TRBJ2-1	-	TRBD2	TGTGCCAGCAAAATGACTAGCGGGAACAATGAGCAGTTCTTC	CASKMTSGNNEQFF
TRBV7-9	TRBJ2-7	few	-	TGTGCCAGCAGCTTAGGATGGGGAGGCCAAACCTACGAGCAGTACTTC	CASSLGWGGQTYEQYF
TRBV30	TRBJ2-3	-	-	TGTGCCTGGAGTGTAATCCGGCGGGATACGCAGTATTTT	CAWSVIRRDTQYF
TRBV7-2	TRBJ2-5	-	-	TGTGCCAGCAGCTTAGGCCCGGGAGTAGTCCAAGAGACCCAGTACTTC	CASSLGPGVVQETQYF
TRBV6-5	TRBJ2-3	-	TRBD2	TGTGCCAGCAGTTACTCGCCTAGCGGTTCCACAGATACGCAGTATTTT	CASSYSPSGSTDTQYF
TRBV27	TRBJ2-1	-	-	TGTGCCAGCAGTTTAGTTAGGCTAGCGACCTACAATGAGCAGTTCTTC	CASSLVRLATYNEQFF
TRBV29-1	TRBJ1-1	-	-	TGCAGCGTCCGTTTACAGGCGTGGGAAGCTTTCTTT	CSVRLQAWEAFF
TRBV10-3	TRBJ1-6	-	TRBD1	TGTGCCTCCCAGCGGGAGGGGGCTACGCCACCCCTCCACTTT	CASQREGATPPLHF
TRBV6-4	TRBJ2-2	-	-	TGTGCCAGCAAGAGACTATCGCGGGACACCGGGGAGCTGTTTTTT	CASKRLSRDTGELFF
TRBV2	TRBJ1-1	-	-	TGTGCCAGCAGTGAGGAGGGAGACACTGAAGCTTTCTTT	CASSEEGDTEAFF
TRBV5-1	TRBJ1-2	-	-	TGCGCCAGCAGCTTGTACGGACAGACCTATGGCTACACCTTC	CASSLYGQTYGYTF
TRBV10-3	TRBJ2-1	-	-	TGTGCCATCAGTGATCTCGACCCGGGCCGGGGTGAGCAGTTCTTC	CAISDLDPGRGEQFF
TRBV19	TRBJ2-4	few	TRBD1	TGTGCCAGTGGACGACCGGGACAGAAAAACATTCAGTACTTC	CASGRPGQKNIQYF
TRBV2	TRBJ1-5	few	TRBD1	TGTGCCTGCAGCCGCAGGGGGGCGGGACAGCCCCAGCATTTT	CACSRRGAGQPQHF
TRBV12-5	TRBJ1-5	few	-	TGTGCTAGTGGTGACGCGACCCAGGGACAGCCCCAGCATTTT	CASGDATQGQPQHF
TRBV5-1	TRBJ2-1	-	-	TGCGCCAGCAGCTTGAACACCAACAATGAGCAGTTCTTC	CASSLNTNNEQFF
TRBV28	TRBJ2-3	few	TRBD2	TGTGCCACAGGACTAGCGTTTAGCACAGATACGCAGTATTTT	CATGLAFSTDTQYF
TRBV27	TRBJ1-1	few	-	TGTGCCAGCAGTGGACAACGGAACACTGAAGCTTTCTTT	CASSGQRNTEAFF
TRBV19	TRBJ1-1	-	-	TGTGCCAGTAGTCCCGGTCGGGGGGGAAACACTGAAGCTTTCTTT	CASSPGRGGNTEAFF
TRBV2	TRBJ2-7	few	TRBD1	TGTGCCAGCAGTACCGGACAGGGTGCGGCCTACGAGCAGTACTTC	CASSTGQGAAYEQYF
TRBV13	TRBJ2-3	-	TRBD2	TGTGCCAGCAGCTCGATGACATCGGGGGGTACAGATACGCAGTATTTT	CASSSMTSGGTDTQYF
TRBV19	TRBJ1-2	-	-	TGTGCCAGTAGTATAGAGGTCTTCGGAGAGAACTATGGCTACACCTTC	CASSIEVFGENYGYTF
TRBV25-1	TRBJ2-7	few	-	TGTGCCAGCAGTGAATATCCGGTGTCCTCCTACGAGCAGTACTTC	CASSEYPVSSYEQYF
TRBV7-2	TRBJ2-7	-	-	TGTGCCAGCAGCCACTACGAGCAGTACTTC	CASSHYEQYF
TRBV12-5	TRBJ1-5	few	-	TGTGCTAGTGGTCGGGACTTCGGTGGTAGCAATCAGCCCCAGCATTTT	CASGRDFGGSNQPQHF
TRBV7-9	TRBJ2-7	few	TRBD1	TGTGCCAGCAGCTACGGGGACAGGGCCTACGAGCAGTACTTC	CASSYGDRAYEQYF
TRBV19	TRBJ1-5	-	-	TGTGCCAGTAGTATATGGGCAGGGAGCAATCAGCCCCAGCATTTT	CASSIWAGSNQPQHF
TRBV4-2	TRBJ2-2	few	-	TGTGCCAGCAGCCAAGATCGGCGACGGGACACCGGGGAGCTGTTTTTT	CASSQDRRRDTGELFF
TRBV9	TRBJ2-7	-	TRBD1	TGTGCCAGCAGCGCGGGGACAGGCCCCACCTACGAGCAGTACTTC	CASSAGTGPTYEQYF
TRBV2	TRBJ1-3	-	-	TGTGCCAGCAGTGTTTCCGGGACATTGCTTAGTGGAAACACCATATATTTT	CASSVSGTLLSGNTIYF
TRBV4-1	TRBJ2-3	-	-	TGCGCCAGCAGCCAAGATTACGCTAGCTCTAGCACAGATACGCAGTATTTT	CASSQDYASSSTDTQYF
TRBV4-2	TRBJ1-1	-	TRBD1	TGTGCCAGCAGCCAAGAGGGGACAGGGGGGATGAACACTGAAGCTTTCTTT	CASSQEGTGGMNTEAFF
TRBV29-1	TRBJ2-6	few	-	TGCAGCGTTGATAGGATCGTGGCAGGGTCCGGGGCCAACGTCCTGACTTTC	CSVDRIVAGSGANVLTF
TRBV6-1	TRBJ2-2	few	TRBD1	TGTGCCAGCATCACGACAGGGGGCGCAACCGGGGAGCTGTTTTTT	CASITTGGATGELFF
TRBV11-2	TRBJ1-5	few	-	TGTGCCAGCAGCTTCGGAGGTAGGGCTTATAGCAATCAGCCCCAGCATTTT	CASSFGGRAYSNQPQHF
TRBV27	TRBJ2-3	few	TRBD2	TGTGCCAGCAGTTTACGGCTACTAGCGGGAGACCGTGGTACGCAGTATTTT	CASSLRLLAGDRGTQYF
TRBV27	TRBJ1-2	few	-	TGTGCCAGCAGGCGGCAGGGTGTAGAAGGCTACACCTTC	CASRRQGVEGYTF
TRBV30	TRBJ1-6	few	-	TGTGCCTGGAGTGGTGGACACCTTAACTATAATTCACCCCTCCACTTT	CAWSGGHLNYNSPLHF
TRBV7-9	TRBJ2-2	-	TRBD2	TGTGCCAGCTATATCCTAGCGGGAGCGCTGAACACCGGGGAGCTGTTTTTT	CASYILAGALNTGELFF
TRBV10-2	TRBJ1-2	-	-	TGCGCCAGCACATCCGTTGGGGCTGGAAGTGGCTACACCTTC	CASTSVGAGSGYTF
TRBV6-6	TRBJ2-7	-	-	TGTGCCAGCAGTAACTCAGCGGGCTACTACGAGCAGTACTTC	CASSNSAGYYEQYF